Presented here are 26 T cell receptor beta chains from one specimen sequenced in a study of Graves' ophthalmopathy and Graves' hyperthyroidism. RNA transcripts provided the template for amplifying TCR beta CDR3 regions. Scientists carried out first-round RT-PCR using HTBI primers and then a second-round multiplex PCR. A single record per CDR3 protein comes from TCRdb applying MiXCR to the multiplex PCR reads. This sample has approximately 480,000 distinct CDR3 sequences, with around 14% found just once. The sample was blood. Source of these receptors: a woman in her twenties or thirties with Graves' ophthalmopathy.

This clonotype came up many times. The genes are TRBV2 and TRBJ1-2, with 9 nucleotides matching TRBD1. CDR1 SNHLY and CDR2 FYNNEI come from the germline V gene. This CDR3 spans 15 amino acids. J was trimmed by 6 bases and V by 5 bases; bases with no gene match: 10. The CDR3 coding sequence is TGTGCCAGCAGTACCGGGACAGGGAGTTCGCATGGCTACACCTTC. Amino acids: CASSTGTGSSHGYTF.

V usage is TRBV12-3 or TRBV12-4 and J usage is TRBJ1-2; TRBD1 matches at 9 bases. Trimming at V came to 6 bases and at J to 7 bases, leaving 9 bases not matched to a gene. This CDR3 region has 14 residues. In DNA form, the CDR3 reads TGTGCCAGCAGACCGGGACAGGGTGGAGGTGGCTACACCTTC. Encoded protein: CASRPGQGGGGYTF.

This clonotype was counted ten times or more. The rearrangement uses TRBV3-1 and TRBJ1-1; weak D call: TRBD1 (5 bases). Germline loops: CDR1 LGHDT, CDR2 YNNKEL (reference sequence). This CDR3 has 17 residues. Trimming pared 4 bases from V and 1 base from J, leaving 19 bases between. The CDR3 reads CASSRRAGGSANTEAFF. CDR3 coding DNA: TGTGCCAGCAGCCGCAGGGCGGGAGGTAGTGCGAACACTGAAGCTTTCTTT.

This clonotype was seen ten or more times. This rearrangement joins TRBV4-1 to TRBJ2-7, with a weak D call TRBD2 (6 bases). The CDR3 consists of 14 residues. The germline gives CDR1 MGHRA, CDR2 YSYEKL. The V and J ends lost 3 bases and 7 bases respectively, with 16 bases between them. CDR3 loop: CASSQGEVAREQYF. In DNA form, the CDR3 reads TGCGCCAGCAGCCAGGGGGAGGTCGCACGGGAGCAGTACTTC.

The chain joins TRBV11-2 to TRBJ2-2; D unresolved. This CDR3 has 16 amino acids. Germline loops: CDR1 SGHAT, CDR2 FQNNGV. V was trimmed by 4 bases and J by 3 bases, leaving 15 bases between them. This CDR3 reads CASSWLTSTDTGELFF. Here the CDR3 DNA reads TGTGCCAGCAGCTGGCTGACTTCAACAGACACCGGGGAGCTGTTTTTT.

The chain has TRBV27 and TRBJ1-2; no firm D call. CDR3 length: 13 amino acids. V lost 5 bases, J lost 5 bases, and 12 bases lay in between. Germline lookup yields CDR1 MNHEY and CDR2 SMNVEV (reference sequence). CDR3 nucleotides: TGTGCCAGCAGTACCCGGACTCATTATGGCTACACCTTC. Amino acids: CASSTRTHYGYTF.

The chain uses TRBV30 and TRBJ2-7, with D perhaps matching TRBD1 (5 bases). The ends were cut back, 5 bases at V and 5 bases at J, with 10 bases in the middle. There are 11 residues in the CDR3. Germline V gene data show CDR1 as GTSNPN and CDR2 as SVGIG (reference sequence). CDR3 loop: CAWLDINEQYF. In nucleotides, the CDR3 is TGTGCCTGGCTGGACATTAACGAGCAGTACTTC.

This clonotype was detected many times. This sequence joins TRBV28 and TRBJ2-1; the match to TRBD2 covers 9 bases. With 7 bases clipped from V and 5 bases from J, the junction kept 9 bases outside the gene matches. The CDR3 loop spans 15 amino acids. The germline V gene encodes CDR1 MDHEN and CDR2 SYDVKM. The CDR3 nucleotides are TGTGCCAGCACCCTAGGCGGGGGGGCCGACAATGAGCAGTTCTTC. This codes for CASTLGGGADNEQFF.

This clonotype was counted at least ten times. The rearrangement joins TRBV2 to TRBJ1-6, with D unclear. The V end was cut by 5 bases, the J end by 7 bases, with 12 bases between. The CDR3 extends over 14 amino acids. Looked up from germline, CDR1 is SNHLY and CDR2 is FYNNEI. CDR3 nucleotides: TGTGCCAGCAGTTTCAAAATTATAAATTCACCCCTCCACTTT. Its protein product is CASSFKIINSPLHF.

The chain employs TRBV28 and TRBJ1-3; D uncertain. The germline gives CDR1 MDHEN, CDR2 SYDVKM. Trimming pared 2 bases from V and 8 bases from J, leaving 10 bases between. This CDR3 spans 13 amino acids. CDR3 coding DNA: TGTGCCAGCAGTTTAAACGCGGGGTACACCATATATTTT. It yields the protein CASSLNAGYTIYF.

On this clonotype: This clone may be a read error of a much larger clone one base away. This sequence joins TRBV5-1 and TRBJ2-5; D unresolved. The V end lost 0 bases, the J end lost 3 bases, and 9 bases lay between the germline ends. CDR1 is SGHRS, CDR2 YFSETQ, per germline. The CDR3 covers 14 residues. This CDR3 is CASSLGYIEETQYF. The DNA for the CDR3 is TGCGCCAGCAGCTTGGGCTACATAGAAGAGACCCAGTACTTC.

This clonotype was counted ten times or more. V and J are TRBV15 and TRBJ1-1; possibly TRBD1 for D (5 bases). V gave up 1 base and J gave up 1 base, with 10 bases separating them. This CDR3 is 15 amino acids long. The V gene's germline CDR1 is LNHNV and CDR2 YYDKDF (reference sequence). The DNA of the CDR3 is TGTGCCACCAGCAGAGGGGGGACGGGGAACACTGAAGCTTTCTTT. Translation gives CATSRGGTGNTEAFF.

The chain carries TRBV6-2 or TRBV6-3 and TRBJ2-5, with 8 nucleotides matching TRBD1. The DNA end is a closer match to TRBJ2-7, so the J assignment may be wrong. Germline V gene lookup returns CDR1 MNHEY and CDR2 SVGEGT. This CDR3 contains 16 residues. This chain's CDR3 is CASTQPPGGLSHEQYF. The CDR3 DNA reads as TGTGCCAGCACCCAACCTCCAGGGGGCCTGAGTCACGAGCAGTACTTC.

This rearrangement joins TRBV12-3 or TRBV12-4 to TRBJ2-7, with TRBD1 identical over 7 bases. Trimming removed 5 bases from V and 4 bases from J; junction bases left unmatched: 11. CDR3 length: 15 residues. The CDR3 loop is CASSTSQGTVYEQYF. As DNA, the CDR3 is TGTGCCAGCAGTACCTCACAGGGGACGGTATACGAGCAGTACTTC.

This clonotype turned up a few times. V gene TRBV15 combines with J gene TRBJ2-2, with D hard to call. Germline V CDR1 and CDR2: LNHNV, YYDKDF (reference sequence). The V gene lost 0 bases and the J gene lost 0 bases, with 5 bases spanning the gap. The CDR3 runs to 15 residues. DNA for the CDR3: TGTGCCACCAGCAGAGATCCCCCGAACACCGGGGAGCTGTTTTTT. Translated, it gives CATSRDPPNTGELFF.

This clonotype was recorded many times. This chain joins TRBV24-1 and TRBJ1-1, with a weak D call TRBD1 (6 bases). This CDR3 has 13 amino acids. The V end lost 0 bases, the J end lost 9 bases, and 10 bases lay between the germline ends. CDR1 KGHDR and CDR2 SFDVKD come from the germline V gene. The CDR3: CATSDLLGGKAFF. CDR3 sequence (DNA): TGTGCCACCAGTGATTTGTTAGGGGGTAAAGCTTTCTTT.

The table lists this clonotype with many counts. One end of the junction varies from germline; a read error may be responsible. The V call is TRBV5-1, the J call TRBJ2-5; maybe TRBD1 (6 bases). Germline CDR1 and CDR2: SGHRS and YFSETQ. This CDR3 contains 13 residues. The CDR3, as DNA: TGTGCCAGCAGTCTAACAGGGTCAGAGACCCAGTACTTC. Translation gives CASSLTGSETQYF.

This clonotype has at least ten counts. This chain uses TRBV19 with TRBJ2-7; D not resolved. The V end was cut by 3 bases, the J end by 7 bases, with 10 bases between. The CDR3 runs 12 residues. Per germline, CDR1 LNHDA and CDR2 SQIVND (reference sequence). CDR3 in DNA: TGTGCCAGTAGTATGGAAGTGGGAGAGCAGTACTTC. This codes for CASSMEVGEQYF.

This clonotype has at least ten counts. This chain connects TRBV11-3 to TRBJ1-1; 7 nucleotides match TRBD1. Trimming at V came to 4 bases and at J to 2 bases, leaving 4 bases not matched to a gene. Germline CDR1 is SGHNT and CDR2 is YENEEA. The CDR3 runs 14 residues. Here the CDR3 reads CASSWGQPNTEAFF. CDR3 bases: TGTGCCAGCAGCTGGGGACAGCCAAACACTGAAGCTTTCTTT.

This clonotype appeared many times. The genes are TRBV2 and TRBJ2-5; 8 bases align to TRBD2. CDR1 and CDR2 (germline): SNHLY, FYNNEI. V lost 0 bases to trimming and J lost 1 base; unmatched junction nucleotides: 4. CDR3 size: 16 residues. The CDR3 nucleotides read TGTGCCAGCAGTGAAGCGCAAGCGGGGGCCCAAGAGACCCAGTACTTC. It codes for CASSEAQAGAQETQYF.

This clonotype was picked up many times. The chain combines TRBV20-1 with TRBJ2-2; D unclear. Trimming removed 3 bases from V and 0 bases from J, with 8 bases in between. The CDR3 sequence is 14 residues long. Germline CDR1 reads DFQATT; CDR2 reads SNEGSKA (reference sequence). The CDR3 protein is CSARRPTNTGELFF. The CDR3 DNA sequence: TGCAGTGCTAGGAGACCGACGAACACCGGGGAGCTGTTTTTT.

The V and J genes are TRBV2 and TRBJ2-5; D might be TRBD2 (5 bases). V was shortened by 6 bases and J by 3 bases, with 14 bases between the two germline ends. Per the germline V gene, CDR1 is SNHLY and CDR2 is FYNNEI. The CDR3 has 14 amino acids. For the CDR3, the DNA is TGTGCCAGCAGGAAGGACGGAGGAAAAGAGACCCAGTACTTC. Encoded protein: CASRKDGGKETQYF.

This clonotype was detected ten times or more. The rearrangement links TRBV11-2 to TRBJ2-6, with 9 bases that match TRBD1. The CDR3 has 18 amino acids. Germline V lookup: CDR1 SGHAT, CDR2 FQNNGV. V gave up 1 base and J gave up 3 bases; unmatched junction bases: 7. The CDR3 here is CASSLVGTGNIGANVLTF. Written as DNA, the CDR3 is TGTGCCAGCAGCTTAGTCGGGACAGGGAATATTGGGGCCAACGTCCTGACTTTC.

This clonotype was recorded many times. The J gene is TRBJ1-5, the V gene TRBV20-1; 7 nucleotides match TRBD1. Germline V gives CDR1 DFQATT, CDR2 SNEGSKA (reference sequence). This CDR3 has 13 amino acids. J was trimmed by 6 bases and V by 5 bases; bases with no gene match: 7. The CDR3 nucleotides read TGCAGTGCTCGTCGACAGGGAGGTCAGCCCCAGCATTTT. Translated: CSARRQGGQPQHF.

This clonotype has at least ten counts. J is TRBJ1-3 and V is TRBV15; unclear D gene. The V end was cut by 1 base, the J end by 4 bases, with 14 bases between. Germline V gene lookup returns CDR1 LNHNV and CDR2 YYDKDF (reference sequence). The CDR3 sequence is 16 residues long. The CDR3 DNA reads TGTGCCACCAGCAGAGTGGCAGGATCGGACGGAAACACCATATATTTT. It is translated as CATSRVAGSDGNTIYF.

This clonotype was seen many times. The V gene is TRBV28, the J gene TRBJ1-3, with D perhaps matching TRBD1 (6 bases). V shed 6 bases and J shed 0 bases, with 15 bases lying between them. The CDR3 is made up of 16 amino acids. Germline V gene lookup returns CDR1 MDHEN and CDR2 SYDVKM. The CDR3 bases are TGTGCCAGCAGCTATGAGGGGGATTACTCTGGAAACACCATATATTTT. Its translation is CASSYEGDYSGNTIYF.